Listed below are T cell receptor beta chains from one sample, sequenced in a study of CD8 T cells in Susac syndrome. TCRdb re-called the immunoSEQ multiplex PCR reads with MiXCR, one entry per CDR3 protein. The sample contains about 150,000 distinct CDR3 sequences, approximately 95% of which appear only once. The sample taken for sequencing was CD4+ T cells from PBMCs. The receptors come from a human donor with Susac syndrome. The CDR3 runs from the conserved cysteine through the conserved F or W. D genes are given only for firm matches. The listing skips clone size in some rows; elsewhere it reads once, few, many or a size class.

J gene	D gene	V gene	clone size	CDR3 DNA	CDR3 protein
TRBJ2-5	NA	TRBV12-3/TRBV12-4	NA	TGTGCCAGCAGTTTGGTCCCTCTGGGGTCCCAGTACTTC	CASSLVPLGSQYF
TRBJ1-2	TRBD1	TRBV6-5	once	TGTGCCAGCAGCCGGGGACAGCTTATTAGTGGCTACACCTTC	CASSRGQLISGYTF
TRBJ1-3	NA	TRBV3-1	once	TGTGCCAGCAGCCAAGGTTTCTCTGGAAACACCATATATTTT	CASSQGFSGNTIYF
TRBJ2-5	TRBD2	TRBV29-1	NA	TGCAGCGTTCGGGGCGGTGTGGCGGGAGAAGAGACCCAGTACTTC	CSVRGGVAGEETQYF
TRBJ1-5	NA	TRBV20-1	NA	TGCAGTGCTAGAGAAGGAGTGAGCAATCAGCCCCAGCATTTT	CSAREGVSNQPQHF
TRBJ2-3	NA	TRBV6-5	once	TGTGCCAGCAGTTACGGTTCAGGGGTTGGGACAGATACGCAGTATTTT	CASSYGSGVGTDTQYF
TRBJ2-1	TRBD2	TRBV9	NA	TGTGCCAGCAGCGCGGGACTATTTCTGAGTGAGCAGTTCTTC	CASSAGLFLSEQFF
TRBJ2-5	NA	TRBV6-6	once	TGTGCCAGCAGTTACCGTCGGCAGGGGATGGAGACCCAGTACTTC	CASSYRRQGMETQYF
TRBJ2-5	NA	TRBV7-9	once	TGTGCCAGCAGCGCAAGGGACGGGGAAGAGACCCAGTACTTC	CASSARDGEETQYF
TRBJ2-6	NA	TRBV24-1	NA	TGTGCCACCAGTGATGGCAGCTCTGGGGCCAACGTCCTGACTTTC	CATSDGSSGANVLTF
TRBJ1-2	NA	TRBV12-3/TRBV12-4	NA	TGTGCCAGCAGTTTTTCGGGGTACGGCTACACCTTC	CASSFSGYGYTF
TRBJ2-5	NA	TRBV5-4	NA	TGTGCCAGCAGCCGCGACCAGGGGAGGACTAGACACCAGTACTTC	CASSRDQGRTRHQYF
TRBJ2-2	TRBD2	TRBV29-1	NA	TGCAGCGGTGGAACTAGCGGGGGACTTACCGGGGAGCTGTTTTTT	CSGGTSGGLTGELFF
TRBJ2-5	NA	TRBV30	NA	TGTGCCTGGAGGTTGACAGACCAAGAGACCCAGTACTTC	CAWRLTDQETQYF
TRBJ1-5	NA	TRBV6-2/TRBV6-3	once	TGTGCCAGCAGTTACAAGCAGGGGCCCCAGCATTTT	CASSYKQGPQHF
TRBJ2-1	NA	TRBV29-1	NA	TGCAGCGTGGTGACTGCGATTGAGCAGTTCTTC	CSVVTAIEQFF
TRBJ2-2	TRBD1	TRBV29-1	NA	TGCAGCGTTCGCGACAGGGGGGGGAACACCGGGGAGCTGTTTTTT	CSVRDRGGNTGELFF
TRBJ1-5	TRBD1	TRBV27	NA	TGTGCCAGCAGGGACAGGGGGCGAAATCAGCCCCAGCATTTT	CASRDRGRNQPQHF
TRBJ2-3	NA	TRBV6-2/TRBV6-3	NA	TGTGCCAGCAGCCTAGGACACCCGAGCACAGATACGCAGTATTTT	CASSLGHPSTDTQYF
TRBJ2-3	NA	TRBV7-3	NA	TGTGCCAGCAGCTCAAAGACAGGCACAGATACGCAGTATTTT	CASSSKTGTDTQYF
TRBJ1-4	NA	TRBV7-9	few	TGTGCCAGCAGTTTTGATGAAAAACTGTTTTTT	CASSFDEKLFF
TRBJ1-1	TRBD1	TRBV19	NA	TGTGCCAGTACGCGACAGGGGGTCCGTGAAGCTTTCTTT	CASTRQGVREAFF
TRBJ1-1	TRBD1	TRBV6-5	NA	TGTGCCAGCAGACTTGAGACAGGGAGGGACACTGAAGCTTTCTTT	CASRLETGRDTEAFF
TRBJ2-1	TRBD1	TRBV24-1	NA	TGTGCCACCAGTACGGGACAGTTCAATGAGCAGTTCTTC	CATSTGQFNEQFF
TRBJ1-1	TRBD1	TRBV5-1	once	TGCGCCAGCAGATACGGACAGGGGGGCACTGAAGCTTTCTTT	CASRYGQGGTEAFF
TRBJ2-5	NA	TRBV9	once	TGTGCCAGCAGCACGAGGGGGGAGTTCTGGGAGACCCAGTACTTC	CASSTRGEFWETQYF
TRBJ1-6	NA	TRBV7-2	NA	TGTGCCAGCAGCTTCGACAGCTTTAATTCACCCCTCCACTTT	CASSFDSFNSPLHF
TRBJ2-3	NA	TRBV24-1	NA	TGTGCCACCAGTGACTTCGACGATACGCAGTATTTT	CATSDFDDTQYF
TRBJ2-2	NA	TRBV11-2	NA	TGTGCCAGCAGCTTAGCAGGGGCCGACACCGGGGAGCTGTTTTTT	CASSLAGADTGELFF
TRBJ1-1	NA	TRBV29-1	NA	TGCAGCGTTGTTAGTCCCGGGTACGGCACTGAAGCTTTCTTT	CSVVSPGYGTEAFF
TRBJ2-7	TRBD1	TRBV9	NA	TGTGCCAGCAGCGCCTCGGACAGGGTTTCCTACGAGCAGTACTTC	CASSASDRVSYEQYF
TRBJ2-2	NA	TRBV7-3	NA	TGTGCCACCACCCAAGGGGGGCGGACCGGGGAGCTGTTTTTT	CATTQGGRTGELFF
TRBJ1-1	TRBD1	TRBV15	NA	TGTGCCACCAGCGAAACAGGGGGCATCACTGAAGCTTTCTTT	CATSETGGITEAFF
TRBJ1-1	TRBD1	TRBV15	NA	TGTGCCACCAGCCAATCGGGACAGGGCGACACTGAAGCTTTCTTT	CATSQSGQGDTEAFF
TRBJ1-1	NA	TRBV20-1	NA	TGCAGTGCCACCAACATCCCGACGGGCCGGTTGAATGAAGCTTTCTTT	CSATNIPTGRLNEAFF
TRBJ1-2	NA	TRBV9	NA	TGTGCCAGCAGCTTGGACAGCTACTATGGCTACACCTTC	CASSLDSYYGYTF
TRBJ2-7	NA	TRBV15	NA	TGTGCCACCAGCAGACTTGACAACCGGGCCGAGCAGTACTTC	CATSRLDNRAEQYF
TRBJ1-5	NA	TRBV6-6	NA	TGTGCCAGCAGTTACTCCCCCAGGGGCAATCAGCCCCAGCATTTT	CASSYSPRGNQPQHF
TRBJ1-1	NA	TRBV30	NA	TGTGCCTGGAGTTGGCTACAGGGAGGTAACACTGAAGCTTTCTTT	CAWSWLQGGNTEAFF
TRBJ1-2	NA	TRBV27	NA	TGTGCCAGCAGTTTATCGGCCTTCGGGGACTATGGCTACACCTTC	CASSLSAFGDYGYTF
TRBJ1-5	NA	TRBV6-2/TRBV6-3	NA	TGTGCCAGCAGAACAAGACCTAGCAATCAGCCCCAGCATTTT	CASRTRPSNQPQHF